This TCR beta chain emerged from a study of early T cells in non-severe SARS-CoV-2 infection. Study in general: Sequencing targeted bulk RNA from unsorted whole blood, leaving chains unpaired. Points from the study as a whole: VDJdb-based annotation leaned toward anti-spike CD8 responses and missed private and CD4 specificities.

The table lists this clonotype with many counts. Antigen specificity is unknown. Unique molecular identifiers were attached to individual cDNA molecules. TCRdb ran MiXCR on the 5' RACE reads and lists one entry per CDR3 protein. The sample lists roughly 51,000 distinct CDR3 sequences, less than 7.5% seen once, with 2.8% in the top ten. The V and J ends lost 4 bases and 7 bases, in that order; junction bases with no gene match: 8. CDR3 size: 15 residues. CDR1 and CDR2 (germline): SGHRS, YFSETQ. The receptor comes from an adult who was a healthcare worker with PCR-confirmed SARS-CoV-2 infection or an uninfected control (not recorded which). Sequenced material: whole blood, taken at baseline. This chain connects TRBV5-1 to TRBJ2-1; 10 bases are shared with TRBD1. As DNA, the CDR3 is TGCGCCAGCAGCGATGGGACAGGGGTGGAGAATGAGCAGTTCTTC. Its protein product is CASSDGTGVENEQFF.